Described below is a single TCR beta chain sequence and its context. Patients were ruled out by autoimmune disease history or systemic immunosuppression. This sample was included in a study of OX40 agonist ivuxolimab in advanced cancers. Sequencing was performed with immunoSEQ multiplex PCR; in TCRdb, only in-frame clones are kept and a portion is missing. The data contain 35,000 to 45,000 clones, around 84% of them singletons. V was clipped by 0 bases and J by 0 bases, with 8 bases between them. This CDR3 is 15 amino acids long. The germline V gene encodes CDR1 MGHRA and CDR2 YSYEKL. The chain employs TRBV4-1 and TRBJ1-1; D may be TRBD1 (5 bases). This clonotype was obtained from an adult with an advanced solid tumor such as melanoma, head and neck, liver or kidney cancer. The sequencing used CD4+ or CD8+ T cells sorted from blood, collected in a trial of the OX40 agonist ivuxolimab. The CDR3 loop is CASSQDPGLNTEAFF. The CDR3 DNA sequence: TGCGCCAGCAGCCAAGACCCAGGGCTGAACACTGAAGCTTTCTTT.